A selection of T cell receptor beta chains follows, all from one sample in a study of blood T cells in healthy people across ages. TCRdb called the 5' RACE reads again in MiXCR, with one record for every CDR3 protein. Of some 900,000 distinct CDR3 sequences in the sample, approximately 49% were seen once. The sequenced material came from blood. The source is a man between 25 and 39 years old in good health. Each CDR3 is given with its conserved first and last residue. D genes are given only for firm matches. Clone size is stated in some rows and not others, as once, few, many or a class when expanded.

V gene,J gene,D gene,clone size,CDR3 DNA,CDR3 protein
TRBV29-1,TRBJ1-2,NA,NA,TGCAGCGTTGGGTGGGGGCCCGATGGCTACACCTTC,CSVGWGPDGYTF
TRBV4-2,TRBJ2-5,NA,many,TGTGCCAGCAGCCAGGAACTTCAAGAGACCCAGTACTTC,CASSQELQETQYF
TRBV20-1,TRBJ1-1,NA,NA,TGCAGTGCAAACCCCGCTGAGATCAAGAGAACTGAAGCTTTCTTT,CSANPAEIKRTEAFF
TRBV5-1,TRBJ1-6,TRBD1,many,TGCGCCAGCAGCACAAAGGGACAGGGCAATTTCGATAATTCACCCCTCCACTTT,CASSTKGQGNFDNSPLHF
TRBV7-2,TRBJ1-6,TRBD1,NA,TGTGCCAGCAGCTTAGCGGGACAGGGGACGGGTTCACCCCTCCACTTT,CASSLAGQGTGSPLHF
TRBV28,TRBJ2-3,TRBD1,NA,TGTGCCAGCAGTTCATACGGGACAGCTAGCACAGATACGCAGTATTTT,CASSSYGTASTDTQYF
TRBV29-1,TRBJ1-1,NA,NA,TGCAGCGTTGAAAGAAGCCCCCCGAACACTGAAGCTTTCTTT,CSVERSPPNTEAFF
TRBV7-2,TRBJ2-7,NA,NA,TGTGCCAGCAGCGTACTAGAGGTCGAGCAGTACTTC,CASSVLEVEQYF
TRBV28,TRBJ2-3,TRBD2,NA,TGTGCCAGCAGCATGACCATAGCGGGGGGGCCAACAGATACGCAGTATTTT,CASSMTIAGGPTDTQYF
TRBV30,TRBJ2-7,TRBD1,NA,TGTGCCTGGAGCTATGACAGGGACGAGCAGTACTTC,CAWSYDRDEQYF
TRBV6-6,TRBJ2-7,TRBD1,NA,TGTGCCAGCATCCTAACAGGGGACTCCTACGAGCAGTACTTC,CASILTGDSYEQYF
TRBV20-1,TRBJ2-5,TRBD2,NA,TGCAGTGCTTTTAGCGGGAGTGGGGAGACCCAGTACTTC,CSAFSGSGETQYF
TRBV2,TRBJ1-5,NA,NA,TGTGCCAGTAAACAGGGAAATCAGCCCCAGCATTTT,CASKQGNQPQHF
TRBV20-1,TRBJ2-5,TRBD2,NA,TGCAGTGCTAGAGATCCCCAAGGTAGAGCGGGGGGGAACCAAGAGACCCAGTACTTC,CSARDPQGRAGGNQETQYF
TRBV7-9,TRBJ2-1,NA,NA,TGTACCAGCAGCTTAGCTGACAGCGGAGGGAATGAGCAGTTCTTC,CTSSLADSGGNEQFF
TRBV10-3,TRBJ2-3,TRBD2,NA,TGTGCCATGGGGACTAGCGGTACAGATACGCAGTATTTT,CAMGTSGTDTQYF
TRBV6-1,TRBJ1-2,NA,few,TGTGCCAGCATGAGGGACGCTAACTATGGCTACACCTTC,CASMRDANYGYTF
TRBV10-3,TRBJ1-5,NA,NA,TGTGCCATCCGGACAACGGGACAGCCCCAGCATTTT,CAIRTTGQPQHF
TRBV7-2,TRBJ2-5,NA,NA,TGTGCCAGCAGCTTAGGCGGGGCCTACCAAGAGACCCAGTACTTC,CASSLGGAYQETQYF
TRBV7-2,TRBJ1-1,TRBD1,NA,TGTGCCAGCAGCTTAGTGGGACAGGGGGACACTGAAGCTTTCTTT,CASSLVGQGDTEAFF
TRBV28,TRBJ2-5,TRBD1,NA,TGTGCCAGCAGTTTAGATGACAGGGGTTTAAAGCAGTACTTC,CASSLDDRGLKQYF
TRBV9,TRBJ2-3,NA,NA,TGTGCCAGCAGCCCCTCTGGGGGCGTCTCAGATACGCAGTATTTT,CASSPSGGVSDTQYF
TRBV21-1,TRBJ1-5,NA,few,TGTGCCAGCAGCAACAGGGGGCGCAATCAGCCCCAGCATTTT,CASSNRGRNQPQHF
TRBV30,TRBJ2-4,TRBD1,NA,TGTGCCTGGGATGGGACAGAAAACATTCAGTACTTC,CAWDGTENIQYF
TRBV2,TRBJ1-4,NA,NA,TGTGCCAGCAGTGAAGTGATGGGGGGTTCAAGGACTAATGAAAAACTGTTTTTT,CASSEVMGGSRTNEKLFF
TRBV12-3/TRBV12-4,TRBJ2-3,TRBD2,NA,TGTGCCAGCAGTCCACCTAGCGGGGGGGCGCCAGATACGCAGTATTTT,CASSPPSGGAPDTQYF
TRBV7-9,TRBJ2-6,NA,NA,TGTGCCAGCATCCATACGAGGGGCGCCGGACCTGGGGCCAACGTCCTGACTTTC,CASIHTRGAGPGANVLTF
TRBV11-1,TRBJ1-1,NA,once,TGTGCCAGCCGGTTTGGCAACACTGAAGCTTTCTTT,CASRFGNTEAFF
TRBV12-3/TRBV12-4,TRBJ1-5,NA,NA,TGTGCCAGCAGTTTAACCTTACTCAATCAGCCCCAGCATTTT,CASSLTLLNQPQHF
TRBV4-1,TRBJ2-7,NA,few,TGCGCCAGCAGCCAAGAAACACCGGACTACTACGAGCAGTACTTC,CASSQETPDYYEQYF
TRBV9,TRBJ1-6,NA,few,TGTGCCAGCAGCGCGGAGCTGGATGGGAATTCACCCCTCCACTTT,CASSAELDGNSPLHF
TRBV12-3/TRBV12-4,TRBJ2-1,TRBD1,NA,TGTGCCAGCAGTTTAGCGACAGGGGTGGGTGAGCAGTTCTTC,CASSLATGVGEQFF
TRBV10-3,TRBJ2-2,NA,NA,TGTGCCATCAGGGACAGTGGGCCTTTGATTAACACCGGGGAGCTGTTTTTT,CAIRDSGPLINTGELFF
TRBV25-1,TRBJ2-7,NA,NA,TGTGCCAGCAGTGTAGTGAGTACCCAGCAGTACTTC,CASSVVSTQQYF
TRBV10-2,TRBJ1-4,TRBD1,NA,TGCGCCAGCAGCCACAGGCCGGGACAGGGGAGTGAAAAACTGTTTTTT,CASSHRPGQGSEKLFF
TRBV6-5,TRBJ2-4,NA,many,TGTGCCAGCAGGGGCACAGGACAGAAAAACATTCAGTACTTC,CASRGTGQKNIQYF
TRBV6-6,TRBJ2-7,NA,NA,TGTGCCAGCAGTCCCCTTCTAGCTTACGAGCAGTACTTC,CASSPLLAYEQYF
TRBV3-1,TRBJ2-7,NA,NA,TGTGCCAGCAGCCAAGCGGCGGGGCACTACGAGCAGTACTTC,CASSQAAGHYEQYF
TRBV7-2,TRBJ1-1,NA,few,TGTGCCAGCAGTACTGGACACACTGAAGCTTTCTTT,CASSTGHTEAFF
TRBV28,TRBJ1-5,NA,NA,TGTGCCAGCAGTTACCAAAGGGGCCGGCAGCCCCAGCATTTT,CASSYQRGRQPQHF
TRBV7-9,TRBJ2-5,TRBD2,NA,TGTGCCAGCAGCTTTAGCGGGAGCTGGCAAGAGACCCAGTACTTC,CASSFSGSWQETQYF
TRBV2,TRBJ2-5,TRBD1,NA,TGTGCCAGCCAACTCCCCGGGACAGCAGAGACCCAGTACTTC,CASQLPGTAETQYF
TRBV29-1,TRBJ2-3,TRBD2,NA,TGCAGCTCGCGACTAGCGGGAGATACGCAGTATTTT,CSSRLAGDTQYF
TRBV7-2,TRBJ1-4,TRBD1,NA,TGTGCCAGCAGCTTATTTCGAGACAGGGGAGAAAAACTGTTTTTT,CASSLFRDRGEKLFF
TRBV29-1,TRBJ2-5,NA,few,TGCAGCGTAGATATCCAGGGAGCTCAAGAGACCCAGTACTTC,CSVDIQGAQETQYF
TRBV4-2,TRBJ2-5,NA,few,TGTGCCAGCAGCCCCCAAAATCCGTCGGGATTCCAAGAGACCCAGTACTTC,CASSPQNPSGFQETQYF
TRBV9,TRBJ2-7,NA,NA,TGTGCCAGCAGCGTGACGCCGAGCTCCTACGAGCAGTACTTC,CASSVTPSSYEQYF
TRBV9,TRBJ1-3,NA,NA,TGTGCCAGCAGCGTAGCGGGGGGAAACACCATATATTTT,CASSVAGGNTIYF
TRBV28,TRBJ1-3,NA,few,TGTGCCAGCAGTTACCCGGGGGCGGATCCTGGAAACACCATATATTTT,CASSYPGADPGNTIYF
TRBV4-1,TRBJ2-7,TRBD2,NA,TGCGCCAGCAGCCAGAGTCGACTAGCGGGGGATCATCGTGAGCAGTACTTC,CASSQSRLAGDHREQYF
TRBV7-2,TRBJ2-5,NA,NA,TGTGCCAGCAGCTTAGGGGCCGGACTTAAAAAAGAGACCCAGTACTTC,CASSLGAGLKKETQYF
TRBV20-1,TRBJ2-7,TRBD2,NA,TGCAGTGCTAGATTAGCTAGCGGGGGGGCCTCCGAGCAGTACTTC,CSARLASGGASEQYF
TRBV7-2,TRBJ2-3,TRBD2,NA,TGTGCCTGCAGCCGCCGTTCTAGCGGGGTCGAGACGGCAGATACGCAGTATTTT,CACSRRSSGVETADTQYF
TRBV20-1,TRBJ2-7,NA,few,TGCAGTGCTAGCCAGTCCGGACTATACGAGCAGTACTTC,CSASQSGLYEQYF
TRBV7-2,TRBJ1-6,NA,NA,TGTGCCAGCAGCCCGAGACAGTATAATTCACCCCTCCACTTT,CASSPRQYNSPLHF
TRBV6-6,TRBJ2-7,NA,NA,TGTGCCAGCAGTTACTCTGGCAGGGCTTCCTACGAGCAGTACTTC,CASSYSGRASYEQYF
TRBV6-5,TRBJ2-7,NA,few,TGTGCCAGCAGTTACCGCTTTAGCTCCTACGAGCAGTACTTC,CASSYRFSSYEQYF
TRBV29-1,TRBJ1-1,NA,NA,TGCAGCGTTGACCAGAGGGGGGGCACTGAAGCTTTCTTT,CSVDQRGGTEAFF
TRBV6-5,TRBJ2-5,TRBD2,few,TGTGCCAGTTTAAGCGGGGGGGAAGAGACCCAGTACTTC,CASLSGGEETQYF